The entry below gives a single T cell receptor beta chain sequence along with its context. It has no known antigen specificity. Per-nucleotide qualities are absent, and no much larger clonotype sits a single base away. The junction shows trimming of 4 bases on V and 2 bases on J, plus 19 bases between the germline ends. The CDR3 holds 17 amino acids from the cysteine to the phenylalanine. This entry keeps only the CDR3 DNA: 51 bases, framed from base 1. CDR1 is given as SGDLS and CDR2 as YYNGEE, both from the germline V gene. The data originate from a study of Ad26.COV2.S vaccination and SARS-CoV-2 variants (dated by TCRdb to about 2021). About the study as a whole: Donors in the vaccine arm were drawn from COV1001, a multicentre, randomized, double-blind, placebo-controlled phase I-IIa trial testing Ad26.COV2.S in healthy adults. Trial participants were randomized into five groups of five, in which low-dose or high-dose Ad26.COV2.S was given once or twice, or placebo was given on both occasions. A total of around 32 samples were included in the TCR-sequenced set, comprising roughly 19 Ad26.COV2.S vaccine recipients, 5 placebo recipients and 8 SARS-CoV-2 convalescent individuals. Investigators did not know the trial group allocation while performing experiments and assessing outcomes. TCRbeta repertoire sequencing was used to assess the specificity and breadth of SARS-CoV-2-reactive T cell receptors after Ad26.COV2.S vaccination. Ad26.COV2.S was administered intramuscularly at 5 x 10^10 or 1 x 10^11 viral particles, either as a single shot or as two shots given 56 days apart.

TCRbeta CDR3 regions were sequenced with the immunoSEQ Assay. After extraction, genomic DNA underwent amplification by bias-controlled multiplex PCR, followed by high-throughput sequencing. As for how the authors treated the data: Collapsing and filtering of sequences were performed to quantify the absolute abundance of each unique TCRbeta CDR3 region. T cell fraction was estimated by normalizing TCRbeta template counts to usable DNA, with usable DNA measured through amplification of reference genes found in all nucleated cells. Repertoire TCRs were annotated as SARS-CoV-2-specific when V gene, CDR3 amino acid sequence and J gene were exactly matched to a known reactive TCR set. MIRA supplied the reference SARS-CoV-2 TCR set, which was filtered for enrichment in COVID-19-positive ImmuneCODE repertoires so that public or cross-reactive TCRs were removed. Using the MIRA antigens, annotated TCRs were further analysed by specific ORF or by position within an ORF. Depth was the summed frequency of annotated unique rearrangements, while breadth was defined as annotated unique rearrangements over total unique productive rearrangements. Two-sided Wilcoxon rank-sum tests were applied when comparing TCR breadth between groups. Sourced from immuneACCESS, this table was stored by TCRdb with only in-frame sequences that have V and J called. A share of the clones is absent; for the studies checked, an unresolved V gene accounts for under half, and the remainder has no known explanation. V, J and clone size are those of that table, while D and trimming were read from the DNA. Present in this sample are roughly 300,000 clones, 88% of which were seen just once. The ten largest clones take up around 6.1% of the sample.

Here is what the overall study found, with its caveats: Vaccine and placebo recipients had comparable non-spike TCR breadth, which fits with the vaccine containing only spike. The study was not powered to compare responses between vaccine doses or regimens. Higher spike-specific TCR breadth was observed in Ad26.COV2.S recipients than in placebo recipients (P = 0.0014). Substantial breadth of spike-specific CD8+ and CD4+ T cell responses was reported after vaccination. The authors noted that the TCR breadth and depth analyses may have underestimated total T cell responses.

According to the study, the label for this sample's treatment or condition signals: roughly 19 received Ad26.COV2.S at low or high dose, single or two shots; several received placebo; per-sample allocation not given. Repertoires of vaccine and placebo recipients were sequenced from samples taken on day 63 after the first injection. Between 29 July and 7 August 2020, Cohort 1b enrolled around 25 adults aged 18-55 years at one site in Boston, USA. As a vaccine, Ad26.COV2.S was a replication-incompetent adenovirus type 26 vector that expressed a prefusion-stabilized SARS-CoV-2 spike protein derived from the original Wuhan strain.

Rearrangement joined TRBV9 to TRBJ1-3; the D gene is not confidently resolved. The input for sequencing was peripheral blood, taken in a trial of Ad26.COV2.S vaccine versus placebo. This clonotype originated in a person between 18 and 65 years old who received the Ad26.COV2.S COVID-19 vaccine or a placebo. The CDR3 sequence is CASSRQATDRAGNTIYF. The nucleotide sequence is given as TGTGCCAGCAGCCGTCAAGCTACTGATCGAGCTGGAAACACCATATATTTT.